This T cell receptor (beta chain) comes out of a study of T cells in localized non-small cell lung cancer. Trimming took 4 bases from V and 6 from J, leaving 12 bases between them. The CDR3 has 13 residues. CDR1 is SEHNR and CDR2 is FQNEAQ in the germline V gene (reference sequence). Method: immunoSEQ multiplex PCR; TCRdb's copy keeps in-frame clones and lacks some. This table holds 28,000 or so clones, roughly 86% found once. Regarding the study as a whole: In adjacent lung, a median roughly 60 of the top 100 tumor clones were found.

On this clone itself: Its antigen is not known.

This chain joins TRBV7-9 and TRBJ1-2, with D possibly matching TRBD1 (5 bases). The sequencing here drew on peripheral blood, taken before any cancer treatment. This TCR was sampled from a male donor aged 60 or over with stage I lung adenocarcinoma. The CDR3 is CASSSQGVDGYTF. DNA of the CDR3: TGTGCCAGCAGCTCTCAGGGAGTAGATGGCTACACCTTC.